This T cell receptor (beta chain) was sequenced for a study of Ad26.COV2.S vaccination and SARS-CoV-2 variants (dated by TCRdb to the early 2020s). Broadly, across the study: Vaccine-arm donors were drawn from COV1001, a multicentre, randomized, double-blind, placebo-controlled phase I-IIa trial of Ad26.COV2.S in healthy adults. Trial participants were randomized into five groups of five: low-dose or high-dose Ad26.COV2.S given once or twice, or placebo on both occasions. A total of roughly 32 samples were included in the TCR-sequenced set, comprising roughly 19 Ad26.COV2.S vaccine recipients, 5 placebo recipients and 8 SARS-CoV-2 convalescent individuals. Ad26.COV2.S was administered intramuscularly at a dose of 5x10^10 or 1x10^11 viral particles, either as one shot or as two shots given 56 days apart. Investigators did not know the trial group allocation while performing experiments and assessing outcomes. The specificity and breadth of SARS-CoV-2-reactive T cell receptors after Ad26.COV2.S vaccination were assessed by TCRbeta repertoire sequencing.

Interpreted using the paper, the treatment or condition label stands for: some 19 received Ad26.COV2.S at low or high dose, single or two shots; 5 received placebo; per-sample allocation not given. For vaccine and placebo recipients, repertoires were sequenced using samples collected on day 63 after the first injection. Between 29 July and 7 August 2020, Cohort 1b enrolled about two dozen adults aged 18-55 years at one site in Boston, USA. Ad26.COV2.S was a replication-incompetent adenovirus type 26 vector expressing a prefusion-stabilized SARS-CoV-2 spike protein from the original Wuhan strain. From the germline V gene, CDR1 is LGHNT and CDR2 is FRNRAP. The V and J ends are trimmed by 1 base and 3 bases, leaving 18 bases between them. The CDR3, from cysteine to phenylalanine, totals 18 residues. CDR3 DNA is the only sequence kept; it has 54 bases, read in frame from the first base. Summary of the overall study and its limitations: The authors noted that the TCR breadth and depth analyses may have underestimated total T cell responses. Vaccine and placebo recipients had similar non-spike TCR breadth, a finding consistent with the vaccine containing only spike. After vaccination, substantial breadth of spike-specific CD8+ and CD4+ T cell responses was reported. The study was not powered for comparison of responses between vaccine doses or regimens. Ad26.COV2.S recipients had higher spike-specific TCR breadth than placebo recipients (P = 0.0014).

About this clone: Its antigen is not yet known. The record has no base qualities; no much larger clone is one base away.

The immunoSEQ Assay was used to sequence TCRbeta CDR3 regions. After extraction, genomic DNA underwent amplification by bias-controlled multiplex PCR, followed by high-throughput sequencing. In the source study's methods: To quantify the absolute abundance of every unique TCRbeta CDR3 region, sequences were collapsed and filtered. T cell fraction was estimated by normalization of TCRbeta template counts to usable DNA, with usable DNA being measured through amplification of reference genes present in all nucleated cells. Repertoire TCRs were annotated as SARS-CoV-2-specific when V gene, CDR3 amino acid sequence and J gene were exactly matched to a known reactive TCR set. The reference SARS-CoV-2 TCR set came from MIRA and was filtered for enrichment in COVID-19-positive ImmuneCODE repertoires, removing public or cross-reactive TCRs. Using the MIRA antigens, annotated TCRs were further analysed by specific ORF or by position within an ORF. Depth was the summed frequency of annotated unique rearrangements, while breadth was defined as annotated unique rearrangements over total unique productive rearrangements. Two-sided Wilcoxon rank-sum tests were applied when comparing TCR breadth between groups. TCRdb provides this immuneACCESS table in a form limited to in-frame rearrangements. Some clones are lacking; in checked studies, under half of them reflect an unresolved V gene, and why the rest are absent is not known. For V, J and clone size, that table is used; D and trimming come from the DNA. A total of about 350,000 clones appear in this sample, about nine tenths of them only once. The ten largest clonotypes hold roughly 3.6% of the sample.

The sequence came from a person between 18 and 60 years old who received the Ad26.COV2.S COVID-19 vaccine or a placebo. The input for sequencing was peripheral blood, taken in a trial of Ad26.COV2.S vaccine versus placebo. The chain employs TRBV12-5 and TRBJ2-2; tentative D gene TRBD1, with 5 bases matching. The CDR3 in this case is CASGLGFRVLRYTGELFF. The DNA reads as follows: TGTGCTAGTGGTTTGGGATTCAGGGTTCTCCGCTACACCGGGGAGCTGTTTTTT.